This T cell receptor beta chain was identified during a study of T cell responses to AZD1222 COVID-19 vaccine. On this clone itself: Its antigen is still unknown.

Data came from immunoSEQ multiplex PCR; TCRdb stores just in-frame clones and leaves some out. Among roughly 120,000 clones listed, roughly 87% were seen once. Study results and caveats: White British ancestry dominated among donors, who included more females, and clonal diversity was possibly underestimated. Repertoires were sampled only after the peak T cell response.

This CDR3 region has 14 residues. V lost 8 bases and J lost 3, with 14 bases in between. From germline, CDR1 is MDHEN and CDR2 SYDVKM. Sequencing used peripheral blood, obtained on day 0 of AZD1222 vaccination. J is TRBJ1-5 and V is TRBV28, with D perhaps matching TRBD1 (5 bases). The sequence was obtained from an adult in good health. The CDR3 nucleotides read TGTGCCAGCGGTTACAGGAATCCCAATCAGCCCCAGCATTTT. Protein: CASGYRNPNQPQHF.